A single sample is the source of the 3 T cell receptor beta chains below, sequenced in a study of T cell responses to AZD1222 COVID-19 vaccine. TCRdb's table, derived via immunoSEQ multiplex PCR, lists solely in-frame clones and lacks some. The sample holds about 96,000 clones, 80% to 90% seen once. The sequenced sample was peripheral blood, obtained on day 0 of AZD1222 vaccination. Source of these receptors: an adult in good health.

The V and J genes are TRBV5-8 and TRBJ1-6; unclear D gene. The V and J ends lost 7 bases and 13 bases respectively, with 9 bases between them. Per the germline V gene, CDR1 is SGHTS and CDR2 is YDEGEE. The CDR3 is 10 residues long. The CDR3 sequence: CASAAGPLHF. The CDR3 nucleotides are TGTGCCAGCGCAGCGGGTCCCCTCCACTTT.

The chain couples TRBV7-2 to TRBJ1-3; no firm D call. This CDR3 spans 15 amino acids. Germline loops: CDR1 SGHTA, CDR2 FQGNSA. V dropped 1 base and J dropped 0 bases, with 7 bases sitting between them. In DNA, the CDR3 is TGTGCCAGCAGCTTAGAAATATCCTCTGGAAACACCATATATTTT. Amino acid sequence: CASSLEISSGNTIYF.

This clone has only one observation. The gene calls are TRBV6-5 and TRBJ1-2; weak D call: TRBD1 (6 bases). Germline V CDR1 and CDR2: MNHEY, SVGAGI. Trimming took off 6 bases at V and 5 bases at J, with 16 bases between the two ends. The CDR3 is 14 amino acids. The chain's CDR3 is CASSPTGDIYGYTF. The CDR3 DNA reads as TGTGCCAGCAGCCCGACAGGTGACATTTATGGCTACACCTTC.